The 10 T cell receptor beta chains below come from one sample, sequenced in a study of technical replicates of blood from a handful of donors. Measured with immunoSEQ multiplex PCR; TCRdb has only the in-frame clones, and not every one. The table includes about 85,000 clones, approximately 94% detected once. The sequenced material came from T cells isolated from PBMCs. Receptors were obtained from a human donor in good health.

The chain joins TRBV7-2 to TRBJ2-5; D is perhaps TRBD2 (6 bases). The CDR3 covers 13 residues. Between the trimmed V and J ends, which lost 1 base and 4 bases, there was a span of 7 bases. CDR1 and CDR2 (germline): SGHTA, FQGNSA. DNA for the CDR3: TGTGCCAGCAGCTTAGGCGGGACAGAGACCCAGTACTTC. Protein sequence: CASSLGGTETQYF.

This rearrangement joins TRBV5-4 to TRBJ1-2; 8 bases match TRBD1. CDR1 and CDR2 (germline): SGHNT, YYREEE (reference sequence). The V and J ends lost 3 bases and 8 bases, in that order; junction bases with no gene match: 3. The CDR3 length is 12 residues. CDR3 in DNA: TGTGCCAGCAGCTCGGACAGGGTGGGCTACACCTTC. As protein: CASSSDRVGYTF. The full variable domain, with the rest looked up from reference TRBV5-4 and TRBJ1-2, is ETGVTQSPTHLIKTRGQQVTLRCSSQSGHNTVSWYQQALGQGPQFIFQYYREEENGRGNFPPRFSGLQFPNYSSELNVNALELDDSALYLCASSSDRVGYTFGSGTRLTVV.

The rearrangement links TRBV29-1 to TRBJ2-2; D is unresolved. The CDR3 contains 16 residues. Germline V gene data show CDR1 as SQVTM and CDR2 as ANQGSEA. Trimming shortened V by 1 base and J by 1 base, and 13 bases separated the two germline ends. The DNA of the CDR3 is TGCAGCGTTGAAGTAGGCCAGGTCAGGAACACCGGGGAGCTGTTTTTT. Protein sequence: CSVEVGQVRNTGELFF.

This rearrangement joins TRBV6-6 to TRBJ1-1, with 7 bases matching TRBD1. Germline lookup yields CDR1 MNHNY and CDR2 SVGAGI (reference sequence). The length of the CDR3 is 14 residues. V trimming: 7 bases; J trimming: 2 bases; junction bases outside the gene matches: 7. CDR3 sequence reads: CASTPGTDNTEAFF. The DNA for the CDR3 is TGTGCCAGCACTCCCGGGACAGATAACACTGAAGCTTTCTTT.

The genes are TRBV11-3 and TRBJ1-1; 7 nucleotides match TRBD1. This CDR3 spans 15 amino acids. The junction had 8 bases not matched to a gene; V was cut back by 4 bases and J by 3 bases. Germline V gene data show CDR1 as SGHNT and CDR2 as YENEEA. CDR3 region: CASSSRNRGDTEAFF. For the CDR3, the DNA is TGTGCCAGCAGCTCCCGGAACAGGGGAGACACTGAAGCTTTCTTT.

The chain joins TRBV19 to TRBJ1-5, with D maybe TRBD1 (5 bases). V was pared by 3 bases and J by 6 bases, with 21 bases between. Germline V lookup: CDR1 LNHDA, CDR2 SQIVND (reference sequence). CDR3 length: 17 amino acids. CDR3 sequence reads: CASSIFRVSGGVQPQHF. In DNA form, the CDR3 reads TGTGCCAGTAGTATCTTCAGGGTCTCAGGTGGTGTTCAGCCCCAGCATTTT.

The chain carries TRBV27 and TRBJ2-1; D perhaps matches TRBD2 (5 bases). The germline V gene has CDR1 MNHEY and CDR2 SMNVEV (reference sequence). This CDR3 comprises 14 residues. Trimming took off 8 bases at V and 8 bases at J, with 19 bases between the two ends. The CDR3 protein is CASLSGRAVDEQFF. Here the CDR3 DNA reads TGTGCCAGCTTAAGTGGGAGAGCGGTGGATGAGCAGTTCTTC.

The chain uses TRBV30 and TRBJ2-5; TRBD2 matches 10 bases. Germline V gene sequence: CDR1 GTSNPN, CDR2 SVGIG (reference sequence). Trimming removed 3 bases from V and 6 bases from J; junction bases left unmatched: 13. The length of the CDR3 is 16 residues. In DNA, the CDR3 is TGTGCCTGGAGAGATAGGAGCGGGAGGGGTGGAAAGACCCAGTACTTC. As protein: CAWRDRSGRGGKTQYF.

The gene calls are TRBV2 and TRBJ2-2; D unresolved. The V gene's germline CDR1 is SNHLY and CDR2 FYNNEI. Trimming left V 2 bases short and J 4 bases short, with 5 bases between. The CDR3 spans 13 residues. CDR3 protein: CASSEQVTGELFF. In nucleotides, the CDR3 is TGTGCCAGCAGTGAACAGGTCACCGGGGAGCTGTTTTTT.

The rearrangement uses TRBV5-6 and TRBJ2-5, with D perhaps TRBD1 (7 bases). CDR1 is SGHDT, CDR2 YYEEEE, per germline. The CDR3 length is 16 residues. V dropped 4 bases and J dropped 2 bases, with 18 bases sitting between them. For the CDR3, the DNA is TGTGCCAGCAGCCCGAAAGGAGGGGGCCTTCAAGAGACCCAGTACTTC. Protein product: CASSPKGGGLQETQYF.